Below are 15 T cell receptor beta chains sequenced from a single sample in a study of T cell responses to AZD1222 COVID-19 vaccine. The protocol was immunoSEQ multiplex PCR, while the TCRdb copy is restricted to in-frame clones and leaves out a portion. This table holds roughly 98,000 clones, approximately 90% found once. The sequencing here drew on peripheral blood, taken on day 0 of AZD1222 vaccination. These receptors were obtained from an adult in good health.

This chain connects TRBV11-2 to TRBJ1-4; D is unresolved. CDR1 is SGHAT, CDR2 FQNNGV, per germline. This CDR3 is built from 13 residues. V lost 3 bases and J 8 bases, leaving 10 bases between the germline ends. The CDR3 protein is CASSLGIGEKLFF. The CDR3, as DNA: TGTGCCAGCAGCTTGGGGATTGGGGAAAAACTGTTTTTT.

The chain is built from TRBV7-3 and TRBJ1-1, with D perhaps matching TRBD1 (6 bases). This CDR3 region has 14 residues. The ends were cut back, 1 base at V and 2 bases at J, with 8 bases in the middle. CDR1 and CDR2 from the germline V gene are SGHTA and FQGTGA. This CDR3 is CASSLRGHNTEAFF. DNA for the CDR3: TGTGCCAGCAGCTTAAGGGGGCACAACACTGAAGCTTTCTTT. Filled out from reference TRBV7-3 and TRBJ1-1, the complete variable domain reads GAGVSQTPSNKVTEKGKYVELRCDPISGHTALYWYRQSLGQGPEFLIYFQGTGAADDSGLPNDRFFAVRPEGSVSTLKIQRTERGDSAVYLCASSLRGHNTEAFFGQGTRLTVV.

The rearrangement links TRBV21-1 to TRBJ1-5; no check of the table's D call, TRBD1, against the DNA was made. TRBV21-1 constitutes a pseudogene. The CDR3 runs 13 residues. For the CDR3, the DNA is TGTGCCAGCAGCAAAGTACAGAATCAGCCCCAGCATTTT. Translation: CASSKVQNQPQHF.

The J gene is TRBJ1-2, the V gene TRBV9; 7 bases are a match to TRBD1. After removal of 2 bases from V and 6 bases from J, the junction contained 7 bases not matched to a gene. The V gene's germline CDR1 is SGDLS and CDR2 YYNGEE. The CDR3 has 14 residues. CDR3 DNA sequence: TGTGCCAGCAGCGTCCAGGACAGGTGGGATGGCTACACCTTC. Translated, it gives CASSVQDRWDGYTF.

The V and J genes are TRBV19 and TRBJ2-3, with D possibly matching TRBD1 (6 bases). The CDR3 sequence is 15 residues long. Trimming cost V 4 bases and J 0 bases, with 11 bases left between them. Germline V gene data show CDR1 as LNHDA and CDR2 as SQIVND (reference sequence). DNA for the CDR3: TGTGCCAGTAGTAACTACAGGGCTAGCACAGATACGCAGTATTTT. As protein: CASSNYRASTDTQYF.

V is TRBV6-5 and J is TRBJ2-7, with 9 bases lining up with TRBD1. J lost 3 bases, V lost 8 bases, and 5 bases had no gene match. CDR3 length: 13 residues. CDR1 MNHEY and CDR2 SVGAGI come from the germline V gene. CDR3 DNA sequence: TGTGCCAGCGGGACAGGGCAGTACTACGAGCAGTACTTC. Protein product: CASGTGQYYEQYF.

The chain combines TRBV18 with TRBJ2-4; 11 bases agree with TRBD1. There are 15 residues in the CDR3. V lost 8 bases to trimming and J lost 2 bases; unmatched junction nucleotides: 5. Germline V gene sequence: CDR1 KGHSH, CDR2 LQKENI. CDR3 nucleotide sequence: TGTGCCAGCACTGGACAGGGGGCAACCAAAAACATTCAGTACTTC. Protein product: CASTGQGATKNIQYF.

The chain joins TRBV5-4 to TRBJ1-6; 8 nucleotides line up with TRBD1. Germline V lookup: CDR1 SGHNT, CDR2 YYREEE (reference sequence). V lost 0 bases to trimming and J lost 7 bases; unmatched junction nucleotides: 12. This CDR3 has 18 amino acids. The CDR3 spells CASSLAATGQGLNSPLHF. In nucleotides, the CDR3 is TGTGCCAGCAGCTTGGCGGCAACTGGACAGGGACTAAATTCACCCCTCCACTTT. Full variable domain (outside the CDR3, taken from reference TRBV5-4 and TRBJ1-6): ETGVTQSPTHLIKTRGQQVTLRCSSQSGHNTVSWYQQALGQGPQFIFQYYREEENGRGNFPPRFSGLQFPNYSSELNVNALELDDSALYLCASSLAATGQGLNSPLHFGNGTRLTVT.

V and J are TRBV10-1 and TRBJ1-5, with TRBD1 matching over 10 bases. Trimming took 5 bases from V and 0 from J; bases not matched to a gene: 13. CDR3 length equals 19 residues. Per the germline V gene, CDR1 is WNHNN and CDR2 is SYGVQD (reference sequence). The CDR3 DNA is TGCGCCAGCAGTTTACCGGAGAGGACAGGGGGTGGTAGCAATCAGCCCCAGCATTTT. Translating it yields CASSLPERTGGGSNQPQHF.

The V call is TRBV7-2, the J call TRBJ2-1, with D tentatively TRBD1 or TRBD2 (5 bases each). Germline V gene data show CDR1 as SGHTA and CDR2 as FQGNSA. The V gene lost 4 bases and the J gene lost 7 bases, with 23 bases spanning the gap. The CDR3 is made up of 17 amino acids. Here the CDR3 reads CASSSHPRSSWGNEQFF. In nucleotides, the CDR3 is TGTGCCAGCAGCTCGCACCCTAGATCTAGTTGGGGGAATGAGCAGTTCTTC.

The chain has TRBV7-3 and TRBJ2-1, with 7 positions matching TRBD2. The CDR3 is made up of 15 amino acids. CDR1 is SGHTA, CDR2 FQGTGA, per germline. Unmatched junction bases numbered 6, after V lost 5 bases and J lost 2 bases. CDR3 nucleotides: TGTGCCAGCAGCCCCACCGGGACTACCTACAATGAGCAGTTCTTC. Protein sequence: CASSPTGTTYNEQFF.

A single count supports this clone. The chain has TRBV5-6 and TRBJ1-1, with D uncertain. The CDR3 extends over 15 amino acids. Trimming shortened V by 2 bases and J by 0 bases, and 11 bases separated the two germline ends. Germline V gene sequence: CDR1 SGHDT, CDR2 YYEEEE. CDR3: CASSFYSGVNTEAFF. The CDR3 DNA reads TGTGCCAGCAGCTTCTATTCCGGGGTGAACACTGAAGCTTTCTTT.

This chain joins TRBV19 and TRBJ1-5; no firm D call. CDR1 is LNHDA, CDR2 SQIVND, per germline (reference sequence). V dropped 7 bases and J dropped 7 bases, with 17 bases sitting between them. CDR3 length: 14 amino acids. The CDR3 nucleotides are TGTGCCAGTACTGGCCGTCCGAACTTACAGCCCCAGCATTTT. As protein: CASTGRPNLQPQHF.

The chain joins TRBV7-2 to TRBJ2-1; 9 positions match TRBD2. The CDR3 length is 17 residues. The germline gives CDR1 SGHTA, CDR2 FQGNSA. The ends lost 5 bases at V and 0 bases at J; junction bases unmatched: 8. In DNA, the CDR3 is TGTGCCAGCAGCACACACAGCGGGAGGCACTCCTACAATGAGCAGTTCTTC. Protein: CASSTHSGRHSYNEQFF.

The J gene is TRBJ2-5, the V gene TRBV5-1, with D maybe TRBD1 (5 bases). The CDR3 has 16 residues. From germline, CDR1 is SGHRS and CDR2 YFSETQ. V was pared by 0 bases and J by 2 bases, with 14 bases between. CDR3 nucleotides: TGCGCCAGCAGCTTGGATAGGACACAGATACAAGAGACCCAGTACTTC. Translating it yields CASSLDRTQIQETQYF.